Given below is one T cell receptor beta chain in context. This clonotype turned up a few times. Its antigen remains undetermined. Base qualities are not provided; no much larger clone lies one nucleotide away. The receptor library was made with 5' RACE. The instrument given in TCRdb is Illumina HiSeq 2000. Template switching introduced a universal primer binding site; the final cDNA contained a unique molecular identifier, enabling accurate counting of TCR cDNA molecules. Specific primers in the conserved constant-segment region were used to synthesize first-strand cDNA for TCR alpha and beta chains. Each cDNA library was double barcoded, with a SMART-Mk sample barcode plus Illumina barcodes, to control for contamination. TruSeq adapter sequences and Illumina sample barcodes were added in two successive PCR steps. Sequencing of the TCR alpha and beta cDNA libraries was done on the Illumina HiSeq platform using custom primers. Regarding the original processing steps: Raw reads were processed with MiGEC to extract unique molecular identifiers, and MiXCR was used to determine CDR3 positions. For each individual, recombination models were inferred using an EM algorithm with the repgenHMM and IGoR tools. Shared clonotypes were analyzed with the tcR package in R, and sharing was normalized by the product of cloneset sizes. To study raw recombination free of thymic and clonal selection effects, out-of-frame nonproductive sequences were analyzed. TCRdb trimmed the raw reads at Q25, called clones with MiXCR and kept productive beta chains. Rows matching on CDR3 protein sequence are summarized as one entry with the most common DNA and genes. The V and J calls, along with clone size, are taken from TCRdb and not from the paper's own processing. The sample has hundreds of thousands of distinct CDR3 sequences on record, 15% to 20% of them singletons. In total, the top ten clones hold 10% to 15% of the sample.

This sample is part of a study of identical twins (dated by TCRdb to 2015 to 2016). As for the study more broadly: To test whether fetal clonotypes persist, this study deep-sequenced TCR alpha and beta repertoires from monozygotic twins, from unrelated adults of various ages, and from cord blood. Replicate twin experiments were performed at different times using different library preparation protocols to rule out contamination. Summary of the overall study and its limitations: A weaker excess of twin sharing was found in beta out-of-frame sequences because the signal-to-noise ratio was lowered by fewer shared sequences. In monozygotic twins, out-of-frame TCR alpha sharing was systematically underestimated by recombination models, although the models agreed with sharing between unrelated individuals. Because the same donors could not be followed over many years, the conclusions relied on cross-sectional statistical analysis. Compared with coincidental sharing between unrelated individuals, out-of-frame TCR alpha sequences shared between twins showed an excess of sequences with low generation probability. Zero-insertion analyses could be partly confounded by invariant T cells such as MAIT and iNKT, although diverse VJ usage argued against such confounding for most clonotypes. Abundant cord blood beta clonotypes carried fewer insertions; young adult naive repertoires showed a weaker similar trend, while memory repertoires showed none.

Every donor in the study was a healthy Caucasian. The twin cohort consisted of three pairs of female monozygotic twins, all aged about 18 to 29 years. The RNA used for TCR libraries was isolated from peripheral blood mononuclear cells. The CDR3 has 17 amino acids, counting the end cysteine and phenylalanine. Just CDR3 DNA is preserved here, 51 bases in frame from base 1. Trimming takes 2 bases off V and 5 bases off J; junction bases not matched to a gene: 17. CDR1 and CDR2 were assigned from the germline V gene (reference sequence) as DFQATT and SNEGSKA. These data are also associated with another study on T cells expressing NK-cell markers. As the second paper documents: Three sorted T-cell subsets (CD3+CD56+NKG2C+, CD3+CD56+NKG2C- and CD3+CD56-NKG2C+) from 7 to 9 donors had their TCR beta-chain repertoires profiled. Seven of the eight sequenced donors were HCMV-seropositive and one was HCMV-seronegative. In several experiments an anti-gammadeltaTCR antibody was added to restrict sorting to alphabetaTCR-expressing T cells. For six donors, the dominant CD3+CD56+NKG2C+ clonotypes were among the top 10 CD8+ clonotypes and accounted for roughly 1.0-8% of CD8+ T cells. Those dominant clonotypes were again the most abundant among CD3+CD56-NKG2C+ cells in a few donors, at roughly 25-65%. Whether the expanded NKG2C-expressing T cell clones were specific for HCMV antigens was left unclear. All eight donors whose samples were sequenced were randomly selected healthy volunteers, three of them men and five women. To determine HCMV serostatus, a commercial ELISA kit was used to detect HCMV-specific IgG in serum. For several donors, bulk peripheral blood T-cell repertoires were additionally sequenced from unsorted PBMC. MIGEC handled demultiplexing of the reads and grouping by UMI, while MiTCR was used to assemble and quantify clonotypes. Only TCR cDNA sequences supported by at least two reads were kept to exclude erroneous sequences. The tcR package was used for downstream repertoire analysis, with clonotypes matched between fractions based on CDR3 nucleotide sequence plus V segment. VDJmatch was used to annotate antigen specificity against VDJdb, with one amino acid substitution allowed in CDR3.

The TCR comes from a woman in her late teens or twenties in good health. The source material was PBMCs. This chain is built from TRBV20-1 and TRBJ2-7, with 8 junctional bases fitting TRBD1. Read as DNA, the sequence is TGCAGTGCTAGACCCGACGACATACGGACAGGGCCTGACGAGCAGTACTTC. Translation gives CSARPDDIRTGPDEQYF.